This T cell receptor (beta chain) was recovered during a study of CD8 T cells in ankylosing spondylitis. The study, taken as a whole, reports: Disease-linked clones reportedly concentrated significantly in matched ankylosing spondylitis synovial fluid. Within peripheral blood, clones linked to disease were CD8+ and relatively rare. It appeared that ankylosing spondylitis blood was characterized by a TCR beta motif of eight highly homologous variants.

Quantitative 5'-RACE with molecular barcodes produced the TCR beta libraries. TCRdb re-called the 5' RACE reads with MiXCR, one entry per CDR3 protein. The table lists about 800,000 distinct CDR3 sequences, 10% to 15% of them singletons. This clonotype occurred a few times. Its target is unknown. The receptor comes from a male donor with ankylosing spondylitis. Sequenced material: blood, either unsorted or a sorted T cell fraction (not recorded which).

CDR3 coding DNA: TGTGCCAGCAGCCCATGGGGGGGCACCGGGGAGCTGTTTTTT. This gives the protein CASSPWGGTGELFF. The gene calls are TRBV11-3 and TRBJ2-2; TRBD2 matches at 7 bases. In germline, CDR1 is SGHNT, CDR2 YENEEA. The CDR3 has 14 amino acids. V was pared by 5 bases and J by 4 bases, with 4 bases of the junction left unmatched.